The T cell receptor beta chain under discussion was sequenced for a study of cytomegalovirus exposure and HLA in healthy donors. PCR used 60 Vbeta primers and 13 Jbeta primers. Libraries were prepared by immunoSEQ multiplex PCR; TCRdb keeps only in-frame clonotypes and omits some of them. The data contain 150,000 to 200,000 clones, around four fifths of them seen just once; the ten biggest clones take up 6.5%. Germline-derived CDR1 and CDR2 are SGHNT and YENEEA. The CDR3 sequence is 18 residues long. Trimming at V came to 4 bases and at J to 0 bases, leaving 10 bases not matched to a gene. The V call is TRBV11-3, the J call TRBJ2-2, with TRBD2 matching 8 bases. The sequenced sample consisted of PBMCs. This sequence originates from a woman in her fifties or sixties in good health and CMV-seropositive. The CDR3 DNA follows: TGTGCCAGCAGCTCGGTCGGCGGGGGGACCGCGAACACCGGGGAGCTGTTTTTT. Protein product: CASSSVGGGTANTGELFF.